This T cell receptor (beta chain) is from a study of early T cells in non-severe SARS-CoV-2 infection. From germline, CDR1 is MNHEY and CDR2 SVGEGT. The V and J ends lost 9 bases and 1 base respectively, with 6 bases between them. The CDR3 runs to 11 residues. TCRdb fed the 5' RACE reads into MiXCR, producing one record per CDR3 protein. The sample lists some 22,000 distinct CDR3 sequences; 4.7% were seen once. The sample was whole blood. This TCR was recovered from an adult who was a healthcare worker with PCR-confirmed SARS-CoV-2 infection or an uninfected control (not recorded which). The chain employs TRBV6-2 or TRBV6-3 and TRBJ1-1; D is undetermined. CDR3: CASWRNTEAFF. The CDR3, as DNA: TGTGCCAGTTGGAGGAACACTGAAGCTTTCTTT.